These 23 T cell receptor beta chains came from one sample sequenced in a study of blood T cell repertoires in COVID-19. Assay used: immunoSEQ multiplex PCR; TCRdb lists only in-frame clones, some missing. The data hold under 55,000 clones, with roughly three quarters observed a single time. The specimen was peripheral blood. These receptors all stem from a man aged 65 to 85 with acute or convalescent COVID-19.

The chain recombines TRBV19 with TRBJ1-3; 8 bases align to TRBD1. V was clipped by 6 bases and J by 0 bases; unmatched bases: 10. The CDR3 is 17 amino acids. Germline V CDR1 and CDR2: LNHDA, SQIVND (reference sequence). In DNA, the CDR3 is TGTGCCAGTAGAACTAACCGGGACAGGCCCTCTGGAAACACCATATATTTT. This sequence encodes CASRTNRDRPSGNTIYF. The full variable domain, in which reference TRBV19 and TRBJ1-3 provide the parts outside the CDR3, is DGGITQSPKYLFRKEGQNVTLSCEQNLNHDAMYWYRQDPGQGLRLIYYSQIVNDFQKGDIAEGYSVSREKKESFPLTVTSAQKNPTAFYLCASRTNRDRPSGNTIYFGEGSWLTVV.

This clone turned up a few times. The gene calls are TRBV5-6 and TRBJ2-7, with 12 positions matching TRBD2. The germline CDR1 and CDR2 sequences are SGHDT and YYEEEE. J was trimmed by 0 bases and V by 3 bases; bases with no gene match: 4. CDR3 length: 16 amino acids. The CDR3 DNA reads TGTGCCAGCAGCTCACAACTAGCGGGGGGCTCCTACGAGCAGTACTTC. It is translated as CASSSQLAGGSYEQYF. Filled out from reference TRBV5-6 and TRBJ2-7, the complete variable domain reads DAGVTQSPTHLIKTRGQQVTLRCSPKSGHDTVSWYQQALGQGPQFIFQYYEEEERQRGNFPDRFSGHQFPNYSSELNVNALLLGDSALYLCASSSQLAGGSYEQYFGPGTRLTVT.

For the CDR3, the DNA is TGTGCCAGCTCACGGCGGACAGGGGAATATACGAATTCACCCCTCCACTTT. This encodes CASSRRTGEYTNSPLHF. The genes are TRBV18 and TRBJ1-6; 9 nucleotides agree with TRBD1. This CDR3 contains 17 residues. V lost 4 bases and J lost 7; bases outside the gene matches: 11. CDR1 is KGHSH and CDR2 is LQKENI in the germline V gene.

The chain uses TRBV23-1 and TRBJ2-7; 8 positions match TRBD1. TRBV23-1 is labeled an ORF, and its function is uncertain. J was trimmed by 7 bases and V by 8 bases; bases with no gene match: 16. The CDR3 runs 15 residues. The CDR3 here is CASPRGQGTFWEQYF. The CDR3 nucleotides read TGCGCCAGCCCTCGAGGACAGGGCACCTTCTGGGAGCAGTACTTC.

This clone was seen more than once but under ten times. The chain employs TRBV19 and TRBJ1-3; unclear D gene. Trimming removed 3 bases from V and 0 bases from J, with 9 bases in between. Per germline, CDR1 LNHDA and CDR2 SQIVND (reference sequence). This CDR3 is built from 15 residues. The CDR3 DNA sequence: TGTGCCAGTAGTATTCGCACAAGCTCTGGAAACACCATATATTTT. Its protein is CASSIRTSSGNTIYF.

J is TRBJ1-2 and V is TRBV28; D is unclear. Germline CDR1 MDHEN, CDR2 SYDVKM. Deletions cut 1 base from V and 10 bases from J, with 10 bases between. The CDR3 has 12 amino acids. The CDR3 here is CASSLYRTPYTF. The CDR3 DNA is TGTGCCAGCAGTTTATATAGAACCCCCTACACCTTC.

The J gene is TRBJ2-1, the V gene TRBV19; 8 bases map to TRBD1. Per the germline V gene, CDR1 is LNHDA and CDR2 is SQIVND (reference sequence). V lost 4 bases, J lost 0 bases, and 17 bases stayed unmatched. This CDR3 has 20 amino acids. The CDR3 reads CASSTIGGQGMGTSYNEQFF. DNA of the CDR3: TGTGCCAGTAGTACGATCGGAGGACAGGGAATGGGGACCTCCTACAATGAGCAGTTCTTC.

The J gene is TRBJ2-5, the V gene TRBV19, with a weak D call TRBD2 (6 bases). From germline, CDR1 is LNHDA and CDR2 SQIVND (reference sequence). The CDR3 has 14 residues. Trimming removed 5 bases at V and 1 base at J, with 11 bases between. CDR3 in amino acids: CASSGRGFQETQYF. CDR3 nucleotide sequence: TGTGCCAGTAGTGGACGGGGGTTCCAAGAGACCCAGTACTTC.

The chain carries TRBV7-2 and TRBJ2-5; 10 positions agree with TRBD2. V lost 8 bases and J lost 4; bases outside the gene matches: 7. Germline V gene sequence: CDR1 SGHTA, CDR2 FQGNSA. This CDR3 spans 14 amino acids. Here the CDR3 DNA reads TGTGCCAGCGGGGAGCGGGGGGGCCGAGAGACCCAGTACTTC. Amino acids: CASGERGGRETQYF.

The V gene is TRBV15, the J gene TRBJ2-7; 8 nucleotides match TRBD1. Germline CDR1 LNHNV, CDR2 YYDKDF (reference sequence). This CDR3 is built from 13 residues. V lost 4 bases to trimming and J lost 3 bases; unmatched junction nucleotides: 2. The CDR3 DNA is TGTGCCACCAGCACCGACAGGGGCTACGAGCAGTACTTC. Translating gives CATSTDRGYEQYF.

This rearrangement joins TRBV7-2 to TRBJ2-1; no clear D. The CDR3 extends over 11 amino acids. V dropped 4 bases and J dropped 5 bases, with 3 bases sitting between them. Germline loops: CDR1 SGHTA, CDR2 FQGNSA. The DNA of the CDR3 is TGTGCCAGCAGCTCAGACAATGAGCAGTTCTTC. It yields the protein CASSSDNEQFF.

This clone has more than one count but fewer than ten. The chain is built from TRBV19 and TRBJ2-1; 7 nucleotides match TRBD1. The V gene end was trimmed by 5 bases and the J gene end by 3 bases; junction bases not matched to a gene: 7. Germline assignment: CDR1 LNHDA and CDR2 SQIVND (reference sequence). This CDR3 has 15 residues. The CDR3 is CASSLPGQHYNEQFF. The CDR3 coding sequence is TGTGCCAGTAGTCTACCGGGACAGCACTACAATGAGCAGTTCTTC.

The chain carries TRBV7-9 and TRBJ2-5, with D tentatively TRBD1 (6 bases). The CDR3 length is 16 residues. V shed 2 bases and J shed 3 bases, with 16 bases lying between them. Looked up from germline, CDR1 is SEHNR and CDR2 is FQNEAQ (reference sequence). CDR3 DNA: TGTGCCAGCAGCTTACGGACAGCCAATGGGAAAGAGACCCAGTACTTC. This sequence encodes CASSLRTANGKETQYF.

This chain connects TRBV3-1 (or the pseudogene TRBV3-2) to TRBJ1-3; D not resolved. The CDR3 loop spans 14 amino acids. Trimming shortened V by 1 base and J by 9 bases, and 13 bases separated the two germline ends. The germline gives CDR1 LGHDT, CDR2 YNNKEL (reference sequence). The CDR3 sequence: CASSQVQSRGTIYF. The CDR3 DNA reads TGTGCCAGCAGCCAAGTCCAGTCTCGGGGCACCATATATTTT.

The genes are TRBV7-2 and TRBJ2-7; D gene ambiguous. Germline V gene data show CDR1 as SGHTA and CDR2 as FQGNSA. This CDR3 is built from 12 residues. Trimming shortened V by 0 bases and J by 5 bases, and 5 bases separated the two germline ends. CDR3 sequence (DNA): TGTGCCAGCAGCTTAGCGAAGCACGAGCAGTACTTC. Its protein is CASSLAKHEQYF.

V and J are TRBV10-1 and TRBJ1-5; the D is unclear. CDR1 and CDR2 (germline): WNHNN, SYGVQD (reference sequence). There are 13 residues in the CDR3. The V end lost 6 bases, the J end lost 4 bases, and 10 bases lay between the germline ends. In nucleotides, the CDR3 is TGCGCCAGCAGCCCTACTTTAAATCAGCCCCAGCATTTT. Residues: CASSPTLNQPQHF.

Written as DNA, the CDR3 is TGTGCCAGCCGAGGCGGTCTGCTTAATGAAAAACTGTTTTTT. It codes for CASRGGLLNEKLFF. The rearrangement uses TRBV27 and TRBJ1-4; no clear D. CDR3 length: 14 residues. Looked up from germline, CDR1 is MNHEY and CDR2 is SMNVEV (reference sequence). The ends were cut back, 8 bases at V and 4 bases at J, with 14 bases in the middle.

This clone was found a few times. This rearrangement joins TRBV11-2 to TRBJ2-3, with 8 bases matching TRBD2. CDR3 length equals 14 residues. The V gene end was trimmed by 3 bases and the J gene end by 3 bases; junction bases not matched to a gene: 2. Germline CDR1 reads SGHAT; CDR2 reads FQNNGV. CDR3 residues: CASSFSGATDTQYF. The CDR3, as DNA: TGTGCCAGCAGCTTTAGCGGGGCGACAGATACGCAGTATTTT. Using reference TRBV11-2 and TRBJ2-3 for the parts outside the CDR3, the full variable domain is EAGVAQSPRYKIIEKRQSVAFWCNPISGHATLYWYQQILGQGPKLLIQFQNNGVVDDSQLPKDRFSAERLKGVDSTLKIQPAKLEDSAVYLCASSFSGATDTQYFGPGTRLTVL.

This clone was seen more than once but under ten times. The chain uses TRBV29-1 and TRBJ1-2, with 8 bases aligning to TRBD1. V lost 3 bases to trimming and J lost 4 bases; unmatched junction nucleotides: 4. The CDR3 sequence is 13 residues long. Germline CDR1 and CDR2: SQVTM and ANQGSEA. The CDR3 coding sequence is TGCAGCGTTGACAGGGGGCTCGGCTATGGCTACACCTTC. Translated: CSVDRGLGYGYTF.

V gene TRBV27 combines with J gene TRBJ1-4, with 7 positions matching TRBD1. The germline gives CDR1 MNHEY, CDR2 SMNVEV (reference sequence). This CDR3 has 16 residues. With V trimmed by 5 bases and J by 5 bases, 11 bases remained unmatched. The CDR3 nucleotides are TGTGCCAGCAGTGGATCCAGGGGGTTGAAAAATGAAAAACTGTTTTTT. Translated: CASSGSRGLKNEKLFF.

The J gene is TRBJ2-5, the V gene TRBV2; unclear D gene. Trimming took 8 bases from V and 5 from J, leaving 21 bases between them. Germline assignment: CDR1 SNHLY and CDR2 FYNNEI. This CDR3 has 15 residues. CDR3 in amino acids: CASSGNSGLSETQYF. DNA of the CDR3: TGTGCCAGCTCGGGTAACTCTGGCCTCTCCGAGACCCAGTACTTC. Drawing the rest from reference TRBV2 and TRBJ2-5, the complete variable domain is EPEVTQTPSHQVTQMGQEVILRCVPISNHLYFYWYRQILGQKVEFLVSFYNNEISEKSEIFDDQFSVERPDGSNFTLKIRSTKLEDSAMYFCASSGNSGLSETQYFGPGTRLLVL.

The chain combines TRBV11-2 with TRBJ1-1; a possible D gene is TRBD1 (6 bases). Germline loops: CDR1 SGHAT, CDR2 FQNNGV. The V and J ends lost 3 bases and 1 base respectively, with 15 bases between them. The CDR3 loop spans 16 amino acids. CDR3 coding DNA: TGTGCCAGCAGCTTCCAAACAGGGTTAAGGAACACTGAAGCTTTCTTT. Its protein product is CASSFQTGLRNTEAFF. Variable domain in full (rest from reference TRBV11-2 and TRBJ1-1): EAGVAQSPRYKIIEKRQSVAFWCNPISGHATLYWYQQILGQGPKLLIQFQNNGVVDDSQLPKDRFSAERLKGVDSTLKIQPAKLEDSAVYLCASSFQTGLRNTEAFFGQGTRLTVV.

The chain joins TRBV6-2 or TRBV6-3 to TRBJ1-2; the match to TRBD1 covers 7 bases. In germline, CDR1 is MNHEY, CDR2 SVGEGT. The CDR3 is made up of 18 amino acids. V lost 4 bases, J lost 0 bases, and 14 bases stayed unmatched. CDR3 bases: TGTGCCAGCAGTTTCTCAATCCGGGACAGATCTTCTAACTATGGCTACACCTTC. Its translation is CASSFSIRDRSSNYGYTF.